A single TCR beta chain is shown here with its context. What it recognizes is unknown. This entry is derived from a study of cytomegalovirus exposure and HLA in healthy donors. Germline CDR1 SNHLY, CDR2 FYNNEI. The CDR3 contains 11 residues. V lost 6 bases and J lost 13; bases outside the gene matches: 4. The PCR made use of 60 Vbeta and 13 Jbeta primers. Libraries were prepared by immunoSEQ multiplex PCR; TCRdb keeps only in-frame clonotypes and omits some of them. The repertoire holds 150,000 to 200,000 clones, with roughly 79% as singletons. General study findings and limits: Both high specificity and high sensitivity reportedly marked the classifier's diagnosis of cytomegalovirus status. Across donors, most TCRs were seen rarely, yet some public ones were widespread. Cytomegalovirus-associated TCR beta chains were listed, numbering over 150.

Sequencing was done on a sample of PBMCs. This chain links TRBV2 with TRBJ1-5, with 9 bases that match TRBD1. This receptor was taken from a man aged 35-49 years in good health and CMV-seropositive. The chain's CDR3 is CASRDRGNQHF. CDR3 bases: TGTGCCAGCAGGGACAGGGGTAATCAGCATTTT.